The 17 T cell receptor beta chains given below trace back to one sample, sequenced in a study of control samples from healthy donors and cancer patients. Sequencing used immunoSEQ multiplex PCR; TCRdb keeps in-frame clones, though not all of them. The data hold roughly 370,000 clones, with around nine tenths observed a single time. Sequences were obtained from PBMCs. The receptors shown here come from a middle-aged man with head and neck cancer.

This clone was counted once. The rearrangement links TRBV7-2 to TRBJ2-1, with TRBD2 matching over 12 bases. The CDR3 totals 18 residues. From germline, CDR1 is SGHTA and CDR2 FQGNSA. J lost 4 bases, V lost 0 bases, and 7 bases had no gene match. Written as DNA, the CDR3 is TGTGCCAGCAGCTTAGCTCTACTAGCGGGGGGACCTTACAATGAGCAGTTCTTC. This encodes CASSLALLAGGPYNEQFF.

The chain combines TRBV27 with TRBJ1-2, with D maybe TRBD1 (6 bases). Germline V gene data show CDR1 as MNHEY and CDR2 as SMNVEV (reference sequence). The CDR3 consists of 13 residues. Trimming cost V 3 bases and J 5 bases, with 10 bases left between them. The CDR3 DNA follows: TGTGCCAGCAGTTTGCGGCAGGGGTATGGCTACACCTTC. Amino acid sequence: CASSLRQGYGYTF.

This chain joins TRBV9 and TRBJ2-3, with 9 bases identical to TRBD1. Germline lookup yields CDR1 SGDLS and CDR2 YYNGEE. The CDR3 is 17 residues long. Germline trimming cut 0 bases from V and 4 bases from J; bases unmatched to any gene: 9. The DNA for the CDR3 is TGTGCCAGCAGCGTAGATGGGGGGACAGGGTGGGCAGATACGCAGTATTTT. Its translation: CASSVDGGTGWADTQYF. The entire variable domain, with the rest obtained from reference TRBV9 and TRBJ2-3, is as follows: DSGVTQTPKHLITATGQRVTLRCSPRSGDLSVYWYQQSLDQGLQFLIQYYNGEERAKGNILERFSAQQFPDLHSELNLSSLELGDSALYFCASSVDGGTGWADTQYFGPGTRLTVL.

Here the CDR3 reads CASSLARGSAEDTQYF. For the CDR3, the DNA is TGTGCCAGCAGCTTAGCGCGGGGGTCCGCAGAAGATACGCAGTATTTT. V usage is TRBV7-2 and J usage is TRBJ2-3; TRBD2 matches 7 bases. Losses at the gene ends were 0 bases for V and 5 bases for J; bases not matched to a gene: 8. In germline, CDR1 is SGHTA, CDR2 FQGNSA. This CDR3 spans 16 amino acids.

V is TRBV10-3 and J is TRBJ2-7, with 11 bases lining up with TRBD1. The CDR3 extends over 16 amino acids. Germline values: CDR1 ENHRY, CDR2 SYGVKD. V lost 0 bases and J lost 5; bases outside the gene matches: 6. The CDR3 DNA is TGTGCCATCAGTGAGTCGATATGGACAGGGGGCGACGAGCAGTACTTC. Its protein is CAISESIWTGGDEQYF.

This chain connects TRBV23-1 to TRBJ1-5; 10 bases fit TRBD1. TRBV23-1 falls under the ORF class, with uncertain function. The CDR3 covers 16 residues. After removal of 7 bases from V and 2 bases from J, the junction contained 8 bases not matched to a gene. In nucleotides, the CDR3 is TGCGCCAGCACTATAGACAGGGGGCATGGCAATCAGCCCCAGCATTTT. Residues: CASTIDRGHGNQPQHF.

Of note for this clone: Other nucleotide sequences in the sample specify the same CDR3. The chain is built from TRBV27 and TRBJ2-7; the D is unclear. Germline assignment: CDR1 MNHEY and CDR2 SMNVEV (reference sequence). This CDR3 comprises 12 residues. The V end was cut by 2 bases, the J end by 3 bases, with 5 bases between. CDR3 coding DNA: TGTGCCAGCAGTTTAAACGGCTACGAGCAGTACTTC. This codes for CASSLNGYEQYF.

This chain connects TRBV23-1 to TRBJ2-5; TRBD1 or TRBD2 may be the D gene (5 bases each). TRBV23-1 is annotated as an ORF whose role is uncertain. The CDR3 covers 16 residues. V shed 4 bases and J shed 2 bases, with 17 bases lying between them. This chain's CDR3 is CASSRPNRDGQETQYF. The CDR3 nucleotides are TGCGCCAGCAGTCGTCCGAACCGGGACGGACAAGAGACCCAGTACTTC.

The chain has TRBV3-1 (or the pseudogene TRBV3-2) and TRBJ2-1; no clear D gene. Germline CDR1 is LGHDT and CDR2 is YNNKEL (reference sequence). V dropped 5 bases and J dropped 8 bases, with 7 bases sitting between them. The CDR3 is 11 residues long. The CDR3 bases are TGTGCCAGCAGCGAGGCGGATGAGCAGTTCTTC. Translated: CASSEADEQFF.

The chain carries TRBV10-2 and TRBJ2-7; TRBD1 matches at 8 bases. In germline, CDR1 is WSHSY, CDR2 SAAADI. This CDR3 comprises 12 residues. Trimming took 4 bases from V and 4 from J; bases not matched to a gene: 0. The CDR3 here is CASSGTGYEQYF. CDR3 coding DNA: TGCGCCAGCAGTGGGACAGGGTACGAGCAGTACTTC.

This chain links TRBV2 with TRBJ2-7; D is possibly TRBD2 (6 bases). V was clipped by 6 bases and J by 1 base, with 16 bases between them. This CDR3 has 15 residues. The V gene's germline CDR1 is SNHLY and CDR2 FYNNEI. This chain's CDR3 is CASSATTRGSYEQYF. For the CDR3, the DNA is TGTGCCAGCAGCGCTACGACTAGGGGTTCCTACGAGCAGTACTTC.

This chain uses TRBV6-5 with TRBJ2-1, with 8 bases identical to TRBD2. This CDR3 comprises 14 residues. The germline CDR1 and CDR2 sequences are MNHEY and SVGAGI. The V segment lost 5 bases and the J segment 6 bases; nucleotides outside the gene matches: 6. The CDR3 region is CASSSPGLVNEQFF. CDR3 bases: TGTGCCAGCAGTAGCCCGGGACTAGTCAATGAGCAGTTCTTC.

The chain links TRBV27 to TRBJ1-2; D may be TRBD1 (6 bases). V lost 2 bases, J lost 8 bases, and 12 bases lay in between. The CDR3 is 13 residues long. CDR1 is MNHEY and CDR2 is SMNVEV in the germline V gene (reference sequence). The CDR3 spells CASSLVQGGGYTF. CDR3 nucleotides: TGTGCCAGCAGTTTAGTACAGGGCGGCGGCTACACCTTC.

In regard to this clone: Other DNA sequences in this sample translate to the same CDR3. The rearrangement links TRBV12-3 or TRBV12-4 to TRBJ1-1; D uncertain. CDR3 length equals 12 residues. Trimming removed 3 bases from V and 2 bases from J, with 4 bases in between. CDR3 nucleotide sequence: TGTGCCAGCAGTTTTGCCAACACTGAAGCTTTCTTT. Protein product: CASSFANTEAFF.

The CDR3 nucleotides read TGTGCCAGTACGGGACGGAACTACAATGAGCAGTTCTTC. This sequence encodes CASTGRNYNEQFF. The chain uses TRBV19 and TRBJ2-1; D may correspond to TRBD1 or TRBD2 (5 bases each). The V end was cut by 7 bases, the J end by 3 bases, with 10 bases between. This CDR3 spans 13 amino acids. Germline V CDR1 and CDR2: LNHDA, SQIVND (reference sequence). The full variable domain, its missing parts supplied by reference TRBV19 and TRBJ2-1, is DGGITQSPKYLFRKEGQNVTLSCEQNLNHDAMYWYRQDPGQGLRLIYYSQIVNDFQKGDIAEGYSVSREKKESFPLTVTSAQKNPTAFYLCASTGRNYNEQFFGPGTRLTVL.

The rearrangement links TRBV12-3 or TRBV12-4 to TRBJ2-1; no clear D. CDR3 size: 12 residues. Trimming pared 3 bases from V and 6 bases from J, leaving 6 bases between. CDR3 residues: CASSFPTNEQFF. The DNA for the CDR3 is TGTGCCAGCAGTTTCCCCACCAATGAGCAGTTCTTC.

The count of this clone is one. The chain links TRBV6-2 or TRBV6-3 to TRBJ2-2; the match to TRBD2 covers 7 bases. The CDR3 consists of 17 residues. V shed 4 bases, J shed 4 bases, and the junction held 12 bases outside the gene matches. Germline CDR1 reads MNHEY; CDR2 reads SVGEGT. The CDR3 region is CASSLPRASGPTGELFF. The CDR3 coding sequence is TGTGCCAGCAGTTTACCCCGGGCTAGCGGTCCCACCGGGGAGCTGTTTTTT.